These 26 T cell receptor beta chains share one sample of origin, sequenced in a study of blood T cell repertoires in COVID-19. Sequenced by immunoSEQ multiplex PCR; TCRdb stores in-frame clones only, minus some. The table includes approximately 180,000 clones, roughly 91% detected once. Sequencing was done on a sample of peripheral blood. These receptors were obtained from a man aged 35-49 years with active or convalescent COVID-19.

V usage is TRBV18 and J usage is TRBJ1-2; D perhaps matches TRBD1 (6 bases). V was shortened by 4 bases and J by 4 bases, with 22 bases between the two germline ends. CDR1 and CDR2 from the germline V gene are KGHSH and LQKENI. The CDR3 length is 17 residues. CDR3 sequence: CASSLRSNRVLGYGYTF. The CDR3 DNA sequence: TGTGCCAGCTCACTCCGCTCAAACAGGGTACTCGGCTATGGCTACACCTTC.

The chain joins TRBV7-2 to TRBJ2-7; 9 bases are a match to TRBD2. The V and J ends lost 5 bases and 2 bases, in that order; junction bases with no gene match: 7. Germline V gene sequence: CDR1 SGHTA, CDR2 FQGNSA. The CDR3 loop spans 15 amino acids. The CDR3 DNA sequence: TGTGCCAGCAGCCCGAGCGGGGGGATCCCCTACGAGCAGTACTTC. Its translation is CASSPSGGIPYEQYF.

The chain combines TRBV7-9 with TRBJ1-2, with TRBD1 matching over 9 bases. V shed 5 bases, J shed 7 bases, and the junction held 14 bases outside the gene matches. The CDR3 has 16 amino acids. Per germline, CDR1 SEHNR and CDR2 FQNEAQ (reference sequence). CDR3 sequence: CASSRRTGGVLIGYTF. CDR3 nucleotides: TGTGCCAGCAGCCGGAGAACAGGGGGCGTACTGATTGGCTACACCTTC.

This chain connects TRBV5-6 to TRBJ1-6; perhaps TRBD1 as D (5 bases). V lost 2 bases, J lost 10 bases, and 19 bases lay in between. The germline gives CDR1 SGHDT, CDR2 YYEEEE. This CDR3 region has 16 residues. CDR3 DNA: TGTGCCAGCAGCTTCCGCCGACAGTCATCTGGGTCACCCCTCCACTTT. It specifies CASSFRRQSSGSPLHF.

CDR3 in amino acids: CASSLARDGTEAFF. For the CDR3, the DNA is TGTGCCAGCAGCTTAGCGCGGGATGGCACTGAAGCTTTCTTT. This chain joins TRBV7-2 and TRBJ1-1; no definite D call. Germline V CDR1 and CDR2: SGHTA, FQGNSA. This CDR3 region has 14 residues. The V gene lost 0 bases and the J gene lost 4 bases, with 9 bases spanning the gap.

The rearrangement uses TRBV11-2 and TRBJ2-5; 16 bases agree with TRBD2. This CDR3 is built from 18 residues. The germline V gene encodes CDR1 SGHAT and CDR2 FQNNGV. The junction had 10 bases not matched to a gene; V was cut back by 4 bases and J by 5 bases. DNA of the CDR3: TGTGCCAGCAGCTACAGCCTGGGACTAGCGGGGGGGCTGGAGACCCAGTACTTC. Its translation is CASSYSLGLAGGLETQYF.

V and J are TRBV20-1 and TRBJ2-5; the D gene is possibly TRBD2 (6 bases). In germline, CDR1 is DFQATT, CDR2 SNEGSKA (reference sequence). This CDR3 has 13 residues. V was pared by 3 bases and J by 4 bases, with 12 bases between. CDR3 sequence reads: CSASRGGGETQYF. CDR3 sequence (DNA): TGCAGTGCTAGTCGGGGAGGCGGAGAGACCCAGTACTTC.

This clone was seen just once. The chain has TRBV9 and TRBJ2-1; D is uncertain. V gave up 1 base and J gave up 7 bases, with 18 bases separating them. The CDR3 runs to 16 residues. The germline gives CDR1 SGDLS, CDR2 YYNGEE. The CDR3 DNA sequence: TGTGCCAGCAGCGTAAGTCTAGACTTAGTGGTTAATGAGCAGTTCTTC. Its protein is CASSVSLDLVVNEQFF.

The chain carries TRBV13 and TRBJ2-7; no firm D call. Germline values: CDR1 PRHDT, CDR2 FYEKMQ (reference sequence). Trimming removed 5 bases from V and 2 bases from J, with 13 bases in between. This CDR3 is 14 amino acids long. The CDR3: CASSPGHITYEQYF. The CDR3 DNA sequence: TGTGCCAGCAGCCCAGGCCACATAACCTACGAGCAGTACTTC.

V gene TRBV7-9 combines with J gene TRBJ2-7; unclear D gene. Trimming cost V 1 base and J 12 bases, with 13 bases left between them. Looked up from germline, CDR1 is SEHNR and CDR2 is FQNEAQ (reference sequence). CDR3 length: 12 amino acids. The CDR3 reads CASSLDLRVLYF. For the CDR3, the DNA is TGTGCCAGCAGCTTAGATTTACGCGTGCTGTACTTC.

The chain links TRBV3-1 (or the pseudogene TRBV3-2) to TRBJ2-2; TRBD2 is a possible D gene (5 bases). The germline CDR1 and CDR2 sequences are LGHDT and YNNKEL (reference sequence). The V end lost 11 bases, the J end lost 7 bases, and 11 bases lay between the germline ends. This CDR3 has 11 amino acids. The CDR3 DNA sequence: TGTGCCTCCGAGGGTGGCGGGGAGCTGTTTTTT. This encodes CASEGGGELFF.

The CDR3 region is CASSQGGYTEAFF. The CDR3 DNA is TGTGCCAGCAGTCAGGGGGGCTACACTGAAGCTTTCTTT. The chain is built from TRBV12-3 or TRBV12-4 and TRBJ1-1, with TRBD1 matching over 7 bases. The CDR3 extends over 13 amino acids. V shed 5 bases and J 3 bases; nucleotides not matched to a gene: 3.

V gene TRBV9 combines with J gene TRBJ1-2, with D possibly being TRBD1 (6 bases). Germline assignment: CDR1 SGDLS and CDR2 YYNGEE. The CDR3 covers 16 residues. The germline V and J ends were trimmed by 4 bases and 5 bases, with 21 bases remaining between them. The DNA for the CDR3 is TGTGCCAGCAGCTCCCTTTCGACAGGAATAGATTATGGCTACACCTTC. The encoded protein is CASSSLSTGIDYGYTF.

The V gene is TRBV5-1, the J gene TRBJ2-3; possible D gene TRBD1, 6 bases. With 1 base removed from V and 3 bases from J, the gap between germline ends came to 12 bases. Per germline, CDR1 SGHRS and CDR2 YFSETQ. The CDR3 is 15 residues long. DNA for the CDR3: TGCGCCAGCAGCTTGAGTGGGGGCCCTACAGATACGCAGTATTTT. It specifies CASSLSGGPTDTQYF.

This chain uses TRBV5-1 with TRBJ1-6; perhaps TRBD1 as D (5 bases). V lost 4 bases and J lost 1, with 12 bases in between. The germline V gene encodes CDR1 SGHRS and CDR2 YFSETQ. This CDR3 has 16 amino acids. The CDR3 bases are TGCGCCAGCAGCGCAAGACAGAGGTCCTATAATTCACCCCTCCACTTT. Translated, it gives CASSARQRSYNSPLHF.

This sequence joins TRBV6-1 and TRBJ2-1, with D perhaps matching TRBD2 (5 bases). The CDR3 spans 14 residues. V shed 5 bases and J shed 7 bases, with 15 bases lying between them. The germline V gene encodes CDR1 MNHNS and CDR2 SASEGT. The CDR3, as DNA: TGTGCCAGCAGTTCCGTCCTCGACTATAATGAGCAGTTCTTC. It codes for CASSSVLDYNEQFF.

This chain joins TRBV6-4 and TRBJ1-2; D possibly corresponds to TRBD1 (6 bases). V dropped 2 bases and J dropped 0 bases, with 7 bases sitting between them. Germline V gene lookup returns CDR1 MRHNA and CDR2 SNTAGT. This CDR3 has 14 residues. CDR3 in DNA: TGTGCCAGCAGTGACCCAGGGGCTAACTATGGCTACACCTTC. Amino acid sequence: CASSDPGANYGYTF.

The gene calls are TRBV28 and TRBJ2-7; 11 nucleotides align to TRBD2. The CDR3 is 15 residues long. Germline CDR1 reads MDHEN; CDR2 reads SYDVKM. V lost 4 bases to trimming and J lost 13 bases; unmatched junction nucleotides: 15. The CDR3 sequence: CASSYAPGTSGFPYF. CDR3 bases: TGTGCCAGCAGTTACGCCCCCGGGACTAGCGGCTTCCCCTACTTC.

This rearrangement joins TRBV5-4 to TRBJ1-1, with 12 bases that match TRBD1. Germline CDR1 SGHNT, CDR2 YYREEE (reference sequence). There are 16 residues in the CDR3. With V trimmed by 3 bases and J by 0 bases, 3 bases remained unmatched. The CDR3 DNA is TGTGCCAGCAGCTGGGACAGGGGGCGCTTGAACACTGAAGCTTTCTTT. Translated: CASSWDRGRLNTEAFF.

The genes are TRBV30 and TRBJ2-3; 14 nucleotides match TRBD2. V shed 6 bases, J shed 3 bases, and the junction held 8 bases outside the gene matches. Germline CDR1 reads GTSNPN; CDR2 reads SVGIG (reference sequence). CDR3 length: 16 residues. CDR3 loop: CACLTSGGGSTDTQYF. In DNA form, the CDR3 reads TGTGCCTGCCTGACTAGCGGGGGGGGGAGTACAGATACGCAGTATTTT.

The chain's CDR3 is CASSRGEQGAREQYF. The CDR3 region has the DNA TGCGCCAGCAGCCGAGGAGAGCAGGGGGCGCGAGAGCAGTACTTC. The V gene is TRBV4-3, the J gene TRBJ2-7; 8 nucleotides align to TRBD1. This CDR3 comprises 15 residues. V lost 4 bases, J lost 7 bases, and 12 bases stayed unmatched. In germline, CDR1 is LGHNA, CDR2 YSLEER.

The rearrangement joins TRBV5-1 to TRBJ1-3; tentatively, D is TRBD1 (6 bases). CDR1 and CDR2 from the germline V gene are SGHRS and YFSETQ. This CDR3 is 17 amino acids long. Trimming pared 0 bases from V and 0 bases from J, leaving 13 bases between. The chain's CDR3 is CASSLGAGAISGNTIYF. CDR3 bases: TGCGCCAGCAGCTTGGGAGCAGGGGCAATCTCTGGAAACACCATATATTTT.

The chain links TRBV5-1 to TRBJ2-3, with 13 bases aligning to TRBD2. Germline V lookup: CDR1 SGHRS, CDR2 YFSETQ. Trimming took 0 bases from V and 2 from J; bases not matched to a gene: 3. The length of the CDR3 is 17 residues. CDR3 in amino acids: CASSLGLAGGTTDTQYF. The CDR3 nucleotides are TGCGCCAGCAGCTTGGGACTAGCGGGGGGAACCACAGATACGCAGTATTTT.

This chain connects TRBV3-1 (or the pseudogene TRBV3-2) to TRBJ2-7, with a possible D match to TRBD1 (6 bases). Germline V gene lookup returns CDR1 LGHDT and CDR2 YNNKEL (reference sequence). The CDR3 spans 14 residues. V was shortened by 3 bases and J by 2 bases, with 11 bases between the two germline ends. CDR3 in amino acids: CASSQGHVTYEQYF. In DNA form, the CDR3 reads TGTGCCAGCAGCCAGGGACACGTAACCTACGAGCAGTACTTC.

The rearrangement links TRBV5-1 to TRBJ2-3; 7 bases are shared with TRBD2. The CDR3 has 14 amino acids. J gave up 5 bases and V 2 bases, and 5 bases lay outside the gene matches. Germline V lookup: CDR1 SGHRS, CDR2 YFSETQ. The CDR3 nucleotides are TGCGCCAGCAGCTTCCAGCGGGACGAAGATACGCAGTATTTT. Translating it yields CASSFQRDEDTQYF.

In this sample, this clone turned up once. V and J are TRBV27 and TRBJ2-7, with TRBD1 matching over 8 bases. The CDR3 has 15 amino acids. Germline V gives CDR1 MNHEY, CDR2 SMNVEV (reference sequence). V was pared by 3 bases and J by 5 bases, with 9 bases of the junction left unmatched. The CDR3 region has the DNA TGTGCCAGCAGTTTTTCCGACAGGGGTTCCCACGAGCAGTACTTC. Translating it yields CASSFSDRGSHEQYF.